The clone carrying this T cell receptor beta chain is medium-sized by share. Assay: immunoSEQ multiplex PCR; the TCRdb copy retains only in-frame clones and omits some. Of approximately 130,000 clones listed, around 85% are singletons. This record belongs to a study of blood T cell repertoires in COVID-19. The clonotype was recovered from a man in his 60s with acute or convalescent COVID-19. What was sequenced was peripheral blood.

The CDR3 DNA reads as TGTGCCAGCAGCTTCGACAGGGGGCTAGGTGGCTACACCTTC. Its translation: CASSFDRGLGGYTF. This chain links TRBV11-2 with TRBJ1-2; 10 bases are shared with TRBD1. The J segment lost 7 bases and the V segment lost 3 bases, leaving 5 bases of the junction unmatched. The CDR3 totals 14 residues. Germline V gene data show CDR1 as SGHAT and CDR2 as FQNNGV.